The clone carrying this TCR beta chain was observed a handful of times. Its antigen is unidentified. A 10-nucleotide random UMI tagged transcripts in template-switch 5'RACE cDNA synthesis. One entry per CDR3 protein results from TCRdb running MiXCR on the 5' RACE reads. The top ten hold about 3% of the sample, which has more than 95,000 distinct CDR3 sequences, 10% to 13% seen once. The sample comes from a study of neurological immune-mediated disorders. Findings of the study overall: TCR-beta repertoires seemed private in all groups, with no expanded CDR3 amino acid sequences shared.

The ends were cut back, 6 bases at V and 5 bases at J, with 20 bases in the middle. CDR1 and CDR2 (germline): MNHEY, SVGAGI. This CDR3 comprises 15 residues. Time point specified: longitudinal time-point 3. Sequencing input: PBMCs. The chain joins TRBV6-5 to TRBJ2-7; D may be TRBD1 or TRBD2 (5 bases each). This receptor was identified in a female donor with HTLV-1-associated myelopathy (HAM/TSP). The chain's CDR3 is CASSSSFQGTHEQYF. DNA of the CDR3: TGTGCCAGCAGCTCTAGCTTCCAGGGCACCCACGAGCAGTACTTC.